These T cell receptor beta chains were read from a single sample in a study of T cell responses to AZD1222 COVID-19 vaccine. Sequencing used immunoSEQ multiplex PCR; TCRdb keeps in-frame clones, though not all of them. This table holds some 130,000 clones, roughly 93% found once. Sequencing was performed on peripheral blood, taken 28 days after the second AZD1222 dose. The receptors stem from an adult who received the AZD1222 COVID-19 vaccine. Each CDR3 is given with its conserved first and last residue. Fields, in order: D gene, V gene, clone size, J gene, CDR3 DNA, CDR3 protein. The D gene is left open where the match is weak. Rows may omit the clone size; those that give it use once, few, many or a size class.

>NA|TRBV5-1|NA|TRBJ2-1
TGCGCCAGCAGCGAAGACAGACCTCACAATGAGCAGTTCTTC
CASSEDRPHNEQFF
>NA|TRBV28|NA|TRBJ2-3
TGTGCCAGCAGTTTATCCTTGGGCAACACAGATACGCAGTATTTT
CASSLSLGNTDTQYF
>NA|TRBV6-5|NA|TRBJ1-6
TGTGCCAGCAGTTACTCGAACAATTCACCCCTCCACTTT
CASSYSNNSPLHF
>NA|TRBV27|NA|TRBJ2-3
TGTGCCAGCAGTTTAATCCTCACAGATACGCAGTATTTT
CASSLILTDTQYF
>NA|TRBV6-1|NA|TRBJ1-3
TGTGCCAGCAGTGATTTGAGCGGATCTGGAAACACCATATATTTT
CASSDLSGSGNTIYF
>TRBD1|TRBV10-3|NA|TRBJ1-1
TGTGCCACCGGTGACAGGGGTGACACTGAAGCTTTCTTT
CATGDRGDTEAFF
>TRBD2|TRBV12-3/TRBV12-4|NA|TRBJ2-7
TGTGCCAGCAGCCGACTAGCTACCCACGAGCAGTACTTC
CASSRLATHEQYF
>NA|TRBV15|NA|TRBJ1-2
TGTGCCACCAGCAGTCCGGGTGTCTATGGCTACACCTTC
CATSSPGVYGYTF
>NA|TRBV6-6|NA|TRBJ1-6
TGTGCCAGCACCCTCCAAGTTCATTCACCCCTCCACTTT
CASTLQVHSPLHF
>TRBD1|TRBV4-2|NA|TRBJ1-2
TGTGCCAGCAGCCAAGACGGGACAGGCCCTTATGGCTACACCTTC
CASSQDGTGPYGYTF
>NA|TRBV27|NA|TRBJ1-1
TGTGCCAGCAGTTTATCGAAGACAGAGAACACTGAAGCTTTCTTT
CASSLSKTENTEAFF
>TRBD1|TRBV27|NA|TRBJ1-1
TGTGCCAGCAGTCCTTGGACAGGTCACACTGAAGCTTTCTTT
CASSPWTGHTEAFF
>NA|TRBV7-9|NA|TRBJ1-1
TGTGCCAGCAGCCCGAGAGGGATCGATAAGGATGAAGCTTTCTTT
CASSPRGIDKDEAFF
>TRBD1|TRBV7-2|NA|TRBJ2-5
TGTGCCAGCAGCCTAAGTCGGGCAGGGGGCGCAGAGACCCAGTACTTC
CASSLSRAGGAETQYF
>NA|TRBV11-3|NA|TRBJ2-1
TGTGCCAGCACTGTGGGGGGCCATAATGAGCAGTTCTTC
CASTVGGHNEQFF
>NA|TRBV19|NA|TRBJ1-1
TGTGCCAGTAGTTTGTGGGGGGCTGCCACTGAAGCTTTCTTT
CASSLWGAATEAFF
>NA|TRBV6-5|NA|TRBJ2-5
TGTGCCAGCAGGCCGAGGGGGGACGATGGGTCCCAGTACTTC
CASRPRGDDGSQYF
>NA|TRBV12-3/TRBV12-4|NA|TRBJ1-5
TGTGCCAGCAGAGAACAGGGTGGTCAGCCCCAGCATTTT
CASREQGGQPQHF
>NA|TRBV2|once|TRBJ1-1
TGTGCCACCAAACAGGGAGTTAGCACTGAAGCTTTCTTT
CATKQGVSTEAFF
>NA|TRBV6-2/TRBV6-3|NA|TRBJ2-1
TGTGCCAGCAGTTTACAGGGAGTCGGCTACAATGAGCAGTTCTTC
CASSLQGVGYNEQFF
>NA|TRBV11-2|NA|TRBJ1-6
TGTGCCAGCAGCTCCTACAGGGCGGGTTCACCCCTCCACTTT
CASSSYRAGSPLHF
>NA|TRBV5-1|NA|TRBJ1-5
TGCGCCAGCAGCTTAGGGACATCCCCTAATCAGCCCCAGCATTTT
CASSLGTSPNQPQHF
>NA|TRBV30|NA|TRBJ1-2
TGTGCCTGGAGTGAGGGGGGGAACTATGGCTACACCTTC
CAWSEGGNYGYTF
>NA|TRBV6-1|NA|TRBJ2-7
TGTGCCAGCAGTGAACCTGGGATTAGTACCTACGAGCAGTACTTC
CASSEPGISTYEQYF
>NA|TRBV9|NA|TRBJ1-3
TGTGCCAGCAGCGTAGGGTCTGGAAACACCATATATTTT
CASSVGSGNTIYF
>TRBD1|TRBV5-4|NA|TRBJ2-7
TGTGCCAGCAGCCAACCGGGACAGGGCACCTACGAGCAGTACTTC
CASSQPGQGTYEQYF
>TRBD2|TRBV7-2|NA|TRBJ2-5
TGTGCCAGCAGCGTCCAGCGGGGTCAAGAGACCCAGTACTTC
CASSVQRGQETQYF
>NA|TRBV5-1|NA|TRBJ1-2
TGCGCCAGCAGCTTGGGCCCTGACGGGAGAGCTAACTATGGCTACACCTTC
CASSLGPDGRANYGYTF
>NA|TRBV6-5|NA|TRBJ2-2
TGTGCCAGCAGGGGGACCGGGTTGGGAACCGGGGAGCTGTTTTTT
CASRGTGLGTGELFF
>NA|TRBV5-1|NA|TRBJ2-7
TGCGCCAGCAGCTGGAATCCAGGCCAACACTACGAGCAGTACTTC
CASSWNPGQHYEQYF
>TRBD1|TRBV6-1|NA|TRBJ1-3
TGTGCCAGCAGTGAAGCGCTGTCGTCAGGGGGCGATGCAAACACCATATATTTT
CASSEALSSGGDANTIYF
>NA|TRBV27|NA|TRBJ1-5
TGTGCCAGCAGTCCCGGAAGCAATCAGCCCCAGCATTTT
CASSPGSNQPQHF
>NA|TRBV9|NA|TRBJ1-2
TGTGCCAGCAGCGCACGGGTTAGGGAAGGCTATTATGGCTACACCTTC
CASSARVREGYYGYTF
>NA|TRBV15|NA|TRBJ1-4
TGTGCCACCAGCAGACCGACAGGAATTAATGAAAAACTGTTTTTT
CATSRPTGINEKLFF
>TRBD2|TRBV7-3|few|TRBJ2-1
TGTGCCAGCGGCGACAGCGGGGGACCATACAATGAGCAGTTCTTC
CASGDSGGPYNEQFF
>NA|TRBV19|NA|TRBJ1-5
TGTGCCAGTAGTCAACAGGGAAATCAGCCCCAGCATTTT
CASSQQGNQPQHF
>NA|TRBV5-1|NA|TRBJ2-7
TGCGCCAGCAGCTTGGGACTAGTCTTCTACGAGCAGTACTTC
CASSLGLVFYEQYF
>NA|TRBV19|NA|TRBJ1-2
TGTGCCAGTAGTACCCCGGGGCTGGGCTACACCTTC
CASSTPGLGYTF
>NA|TRBV25-1|once|TRBJ1-2
TGTGCCAGCAGTGAGGTTGGCCAGACCTATGGCTACACCTTC
CASSEVGQTYGYTF
>NA|TRBV24-1|NA|TRBJ1-2
TGTGCCACCAGTGATTTGGGCTATGGCTACACCTTC
CATSDLGYGYTF
>NA|TRBV19|NA|TRBJ2-1
TGTGCCAGTAGTATAAGTCAAACCTTCTACAATGAGCAGTTCTTC
CASSISQTFYNEQFF
>TRBD1|TRBV6-2/TRBV6-3|NA|TRBJ1-6
TGTGCCAGCAGTTACTCGACAGGGGGCGATAATTCACCCCTCCACTTT
CASSYSTGGDNSPLHF
>NA|TRBV7-9|NA|TRBJ2-1
TGTGCCAGCAGCTTAGTTCACAATGAGCAGTTCTTC
CASSLVHNEQFF
>TRBD2|TRBV7-2|NA|TRBJ2-3
TGTGCCAGCAGCCAGAGCGGGGGGGCCGGAGATACGCAGTATTTT
CASSQSGGAGDTQYF
>NA|TRBV15|NA|TRBJ1-6
TGTGCCACCTTCCCAAACCCCAGGAGCTCCTATAATTCACCCCTCCACTTT
CATFPNPRSSYNSPLHF
>TRBD1|TRBV27|NA|TRBJ1-1
TGTGCCAGCCGATACGGGACAGGTAACACTGAAGCTTTCTTT
CASRYGTGNTEAFF
>NA|TRBV25-1|NA|TRBJ1-5
TGTGCCAGCAGTGAAGAATATCAGCCCCAGCATTTT
CASSEEYQPQHF
>NA|TRBV4-1|NA|TRBJ1-2
TGCGCCAGCAGCCAAGGTGGACTTTTATCGAGTGGCTACACCTTC
CASSQGGLLSSGYTF
>NA|TRBV7-9|NA|TRBJ1-1
TGTGCCAGCCGGCAAGGGGACAACACTGAAGCTTTCTTT
CASRQGDNTEAFF
>TRBD2|TRBV7-9|NA|TRBJ2-7
TGTGCCAGCAGCCCAACGGGGGGGCCCGAGCAGTACTTC
CASSPTGGPEQYF